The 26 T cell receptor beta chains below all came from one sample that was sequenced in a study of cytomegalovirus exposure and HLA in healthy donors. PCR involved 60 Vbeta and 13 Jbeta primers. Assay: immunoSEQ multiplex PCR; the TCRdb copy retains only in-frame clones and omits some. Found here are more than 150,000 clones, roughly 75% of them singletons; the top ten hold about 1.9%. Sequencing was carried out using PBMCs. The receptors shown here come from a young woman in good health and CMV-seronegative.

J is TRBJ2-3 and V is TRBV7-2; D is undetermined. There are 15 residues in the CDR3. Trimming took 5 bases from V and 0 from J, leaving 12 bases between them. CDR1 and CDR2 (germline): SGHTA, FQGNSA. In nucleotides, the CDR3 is TGTGCCAGCAGCCCGACTCGGATGAGCACAGATACGCAGTATTTT. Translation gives CASSPTRMSTDTQYF.

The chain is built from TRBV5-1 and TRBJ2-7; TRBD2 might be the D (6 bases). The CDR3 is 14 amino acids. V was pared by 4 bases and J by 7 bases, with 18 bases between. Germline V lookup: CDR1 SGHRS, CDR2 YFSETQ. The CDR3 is CASSAGTYEREQYF. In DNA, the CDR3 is TGCGCCAGCAGCGCCGGGACTTATGAGAGAGAGCAGTACTTC.

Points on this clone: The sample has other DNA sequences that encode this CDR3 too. The CDR3, as DNA: TGTGCCAGCAGCTTATCATCCTACGAGCAGTACTTC. It codes for CASSLSSYEQYF. The V gene is TRBV7-9, the J gene TRBJ2-7, with D uncertain. The CDR3 has 12 amino acids. CDR1 is SEHNR, CDR2 FQNEAQ, per germline (reference sequence). V was clipped by 2 bases and J by 1 base, with 3 bases between them.

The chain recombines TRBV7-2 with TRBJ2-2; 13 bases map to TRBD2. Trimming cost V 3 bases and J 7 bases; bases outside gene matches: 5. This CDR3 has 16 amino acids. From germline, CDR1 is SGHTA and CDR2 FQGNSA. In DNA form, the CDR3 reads TGTGCCAGCAGCTTCACTAGCGGGGGGGCTATCGGGGAGCTGTTTTTT. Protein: CASSFTSGGAIGELFF.

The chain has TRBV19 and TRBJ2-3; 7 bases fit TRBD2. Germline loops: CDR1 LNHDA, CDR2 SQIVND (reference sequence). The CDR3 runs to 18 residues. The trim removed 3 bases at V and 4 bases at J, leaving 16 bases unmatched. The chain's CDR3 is CASSMDGRGGGRADTQYF. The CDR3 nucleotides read TGTGCCAGTAGTATGGACGGTCGTGGGGGAGGGCGCGCAGATACGCAGTATTTT.

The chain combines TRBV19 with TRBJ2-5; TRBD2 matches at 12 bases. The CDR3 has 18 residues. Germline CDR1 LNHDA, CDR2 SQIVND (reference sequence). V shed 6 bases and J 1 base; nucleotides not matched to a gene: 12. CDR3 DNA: TGTGCCAGTAGGCGACTAGCGGGGGACCTGCGGCCCCAAGAGACCCAGTACTTC. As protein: CASRRLAGDLRPQETQYF.

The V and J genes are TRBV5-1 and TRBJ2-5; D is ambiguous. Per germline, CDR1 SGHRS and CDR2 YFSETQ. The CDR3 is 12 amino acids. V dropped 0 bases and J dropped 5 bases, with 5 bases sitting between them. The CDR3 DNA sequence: TGCGCCAGCAGCTTGGTCGCGGAGACCCAGTACTTC. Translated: CASSLVAETQYF. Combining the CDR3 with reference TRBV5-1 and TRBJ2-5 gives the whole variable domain KAGVTQTPRYLIKTRGQQVTLSCSPISGHRSVSWYQQTPGQGLQFLFEYFSETQRNKGNFPGRFSGRQFSNSRSEMNVSTLELGDSALYLCASSLVAETQYFGPGTRLLVL.

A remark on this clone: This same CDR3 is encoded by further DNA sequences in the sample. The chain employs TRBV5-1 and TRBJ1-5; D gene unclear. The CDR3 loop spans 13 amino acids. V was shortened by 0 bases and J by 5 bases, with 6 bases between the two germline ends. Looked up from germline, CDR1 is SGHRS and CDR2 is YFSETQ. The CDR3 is CASSLGGDQPQHF. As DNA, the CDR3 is TGCGCCAGCAGCTTGGGAGGCGATCAGCCCCAGCATTTT.

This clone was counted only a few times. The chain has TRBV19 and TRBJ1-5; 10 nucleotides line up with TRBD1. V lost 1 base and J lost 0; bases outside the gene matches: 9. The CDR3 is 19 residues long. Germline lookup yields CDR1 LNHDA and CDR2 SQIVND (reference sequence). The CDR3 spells CASSIGFGTGVYSNQPQHF. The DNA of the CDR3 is TGTGCCAGTAGTATAGGTTTCGGGACAGGGGTTTATAGCAATCAGCCCCAGCATTTT.

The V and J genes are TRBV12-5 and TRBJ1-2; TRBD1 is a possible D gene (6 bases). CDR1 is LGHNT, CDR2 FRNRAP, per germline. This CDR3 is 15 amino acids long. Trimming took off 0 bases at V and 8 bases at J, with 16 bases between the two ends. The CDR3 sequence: CASGLVVSGASGYTF. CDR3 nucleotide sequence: TGTGCTAGTGGTTTGGTAGTTTCAGGGGCGAGCGGCTACACCTTC.

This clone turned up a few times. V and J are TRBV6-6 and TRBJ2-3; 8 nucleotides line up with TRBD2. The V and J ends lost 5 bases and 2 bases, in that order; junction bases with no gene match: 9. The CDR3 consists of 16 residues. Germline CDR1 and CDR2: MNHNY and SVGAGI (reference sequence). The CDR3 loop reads CASSPIRGGNTDTQYF. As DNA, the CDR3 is TGTGCCAGCAGTCCTATCCGGGGGGGAAACACAGATACGCAGTATTTT.

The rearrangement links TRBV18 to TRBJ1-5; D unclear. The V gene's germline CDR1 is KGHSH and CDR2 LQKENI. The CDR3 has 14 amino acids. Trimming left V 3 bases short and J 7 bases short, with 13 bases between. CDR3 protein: CASSPPGVYQPQHF. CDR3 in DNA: TGTGCCAGCTCACCCCCCGGAGTGTACCAGCCCCAGCATTTT.

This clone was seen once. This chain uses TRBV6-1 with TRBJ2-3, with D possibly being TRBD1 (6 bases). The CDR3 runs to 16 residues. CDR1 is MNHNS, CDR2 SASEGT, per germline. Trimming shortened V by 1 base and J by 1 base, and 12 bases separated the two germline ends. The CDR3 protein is CASSEGRGFGTDTQYF. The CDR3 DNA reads TGTGCCAGCAGTGAAGGCAGGGGCTTTGGCACAGATACGCAGTATTTT.

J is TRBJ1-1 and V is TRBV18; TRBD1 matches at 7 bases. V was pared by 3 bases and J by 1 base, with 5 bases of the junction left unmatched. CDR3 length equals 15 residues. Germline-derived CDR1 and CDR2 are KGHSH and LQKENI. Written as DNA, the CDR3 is TGTGCCAGCTCACCGATAGGGGGCTCGAACACTGAAGCTTTCTTT. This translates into CASSPIGGSNTEAFF.

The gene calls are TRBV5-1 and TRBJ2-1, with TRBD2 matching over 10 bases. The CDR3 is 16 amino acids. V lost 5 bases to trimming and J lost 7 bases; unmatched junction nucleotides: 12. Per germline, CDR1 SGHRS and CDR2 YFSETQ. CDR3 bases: TGCGCCAGCAGTCAGAGTCTCCCTAGCGGGGGTAATGAGCAGTTCTTC. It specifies CASSQSLPSGGNEQFF. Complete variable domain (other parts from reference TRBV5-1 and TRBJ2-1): KAGVTQTPRYLIKTRGQQVTLSCSPISGHRSVSWYQQTPGQGLQFLFEYFSETQRNKGNFPGRFSGRQFSNSRSEMNVSTLELGDSALYLCASSQSLPSGGNEQFFGPGTRLTVL.

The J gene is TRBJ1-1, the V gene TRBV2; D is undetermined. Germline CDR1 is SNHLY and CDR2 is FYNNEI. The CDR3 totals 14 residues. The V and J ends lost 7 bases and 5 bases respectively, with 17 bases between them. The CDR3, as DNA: TGTGCCAGCACCACTGACCAGGTAAAAACTGAAGCTTTCTTT. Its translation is CASTTDQVKTEAFF.

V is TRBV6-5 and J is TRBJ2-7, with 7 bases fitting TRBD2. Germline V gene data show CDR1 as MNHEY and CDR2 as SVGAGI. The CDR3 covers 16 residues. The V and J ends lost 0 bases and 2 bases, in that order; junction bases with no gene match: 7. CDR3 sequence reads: CASSYSRGTETYEQYF. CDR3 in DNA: TGTGCCAGCAGTTACTCGCGGGGGACGGAGACCTACGAGCAGTACTTC.

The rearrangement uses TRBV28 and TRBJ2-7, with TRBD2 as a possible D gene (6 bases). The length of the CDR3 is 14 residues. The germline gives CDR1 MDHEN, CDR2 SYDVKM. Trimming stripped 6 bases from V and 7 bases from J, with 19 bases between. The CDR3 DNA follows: TGTGCCAGCAGCCCCGGGGGACCCCTTTGGGAGCAGTACTTC. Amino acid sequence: CASSPGGPLWEQYF.

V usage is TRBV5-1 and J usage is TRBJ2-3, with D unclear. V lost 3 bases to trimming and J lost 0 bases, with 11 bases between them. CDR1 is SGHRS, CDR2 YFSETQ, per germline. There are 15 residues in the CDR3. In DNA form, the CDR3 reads TGCGCCAGCAGCTACTCGGTCGTTAGCACAGATACGCAGTATTTT. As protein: CASSYSVVSTDTQYF. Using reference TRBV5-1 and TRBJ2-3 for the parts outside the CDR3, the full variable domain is KAGVTQTPRYLIKTRGQQVTLSCSPISGHRSVSWYQQTPGQGLQFLFEYFSETQRNKGNFPGRFSGRQFSNSRSEMNVSTLELGDSALYLCASSYSVVSTDTQYFGPGTRLTVL.

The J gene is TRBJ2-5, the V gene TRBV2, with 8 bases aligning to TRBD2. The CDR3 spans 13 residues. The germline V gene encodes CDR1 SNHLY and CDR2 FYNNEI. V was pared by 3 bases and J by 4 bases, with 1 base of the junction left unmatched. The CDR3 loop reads CASSDSGGETQYF. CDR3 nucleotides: TGTGCCAGCAGTGACAGCGGGGGAGAGACCCAGTACTTC.

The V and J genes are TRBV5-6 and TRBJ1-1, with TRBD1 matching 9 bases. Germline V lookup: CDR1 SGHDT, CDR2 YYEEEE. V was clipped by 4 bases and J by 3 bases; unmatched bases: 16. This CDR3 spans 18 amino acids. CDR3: CASSDPGQGLWGDTEAFF. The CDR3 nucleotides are TGTGCCAGCAGCGACCCGGGACAGGGTCTGTGGGGGGACACTGAAGCTTTCTTT.

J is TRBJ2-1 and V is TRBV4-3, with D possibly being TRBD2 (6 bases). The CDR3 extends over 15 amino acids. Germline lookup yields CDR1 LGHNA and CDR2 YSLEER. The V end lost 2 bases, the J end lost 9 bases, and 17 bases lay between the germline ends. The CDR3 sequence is CASSQQAGLGSEQFF. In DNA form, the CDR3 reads TGCGCCAGCAGCCAACAGGCGGGGCTGGGAAGTGAGCAGTTCTTC.

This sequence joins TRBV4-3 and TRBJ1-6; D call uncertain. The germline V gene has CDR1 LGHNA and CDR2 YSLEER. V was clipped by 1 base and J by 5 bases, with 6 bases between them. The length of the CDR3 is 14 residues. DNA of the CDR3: TGCGCCAGCAGCCAAGTTCCGGATAATTCACCCCTCCACTTT. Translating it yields CASSQVPDNSPLHF.

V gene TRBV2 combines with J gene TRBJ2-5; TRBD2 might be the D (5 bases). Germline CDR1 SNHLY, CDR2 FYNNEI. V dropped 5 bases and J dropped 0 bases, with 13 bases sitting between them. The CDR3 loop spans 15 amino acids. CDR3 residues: CASSTEREYQETQYF. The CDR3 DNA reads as TGTGCCAGCAGTACTGAGAGGGAGTACCAAGAGACCCAGTACTTC. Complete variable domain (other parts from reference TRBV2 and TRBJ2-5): EPEVTQTPSHQVTQMGQEVILRCVPISNHLYFYWYRQILGQKVEFLVSFYNNEISEKSEIFDDQFSVERPDGSNFTLKIRSTKLEDSAMYFCASSTEREYQETQYFGPGTRLLVL.

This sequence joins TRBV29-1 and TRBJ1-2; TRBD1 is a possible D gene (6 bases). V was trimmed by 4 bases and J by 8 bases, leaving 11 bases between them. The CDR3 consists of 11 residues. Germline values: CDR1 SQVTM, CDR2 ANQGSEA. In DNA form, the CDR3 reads TGCAGCGTTGGGGCAGGGGTCGGCTACACCTTC. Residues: CSVGAGVGYTF.

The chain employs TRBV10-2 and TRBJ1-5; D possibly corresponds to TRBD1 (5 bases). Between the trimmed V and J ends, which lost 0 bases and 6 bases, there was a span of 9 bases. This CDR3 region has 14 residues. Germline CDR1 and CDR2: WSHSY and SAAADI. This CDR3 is CASSESGVRQPQHF. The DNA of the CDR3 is TGCGCCAGCAGTGAGTCAGGGGTCCGTCAGCCCCAGCATTTT.